This T cell receptor beta chain was identified in a study of T cells in Graves' hyperthyroidism and ophthalmopathy. TCR beta CDR3 sequences were amplified from RNA transcripts. HTBI primers were employed in a first-round RT-PCR of the TCR CDR3. Each CDR3 protein gets one entry after TCRdb re-called the multiplex PCR reads with MiXCR. The sample consists of fewer than 800,000 distinct CDR3 sequences, about a sixth of them appearing once. Researchers defined stable Graves' hyperthyroidism as no ophthalmopathy progression within 18 months. Trimming removed 0 bases from V and 9 bases from J, with 16 bases in between. The CDR3 consists of 15 residues. The germline gives CDR1 SGHRS, CDR2 YFSETQ. There are a few counts of this clonotype.

The specimen was blood. This receptor was obtained from a man aged 18 to 30 with Graves' hyperthyroidism. V and J are TRBV5-1 and TRBJ2-1, with D perhaps TRBD1 or TRBD2 (5 bases each). DNA for the CDR3: TGCGCCAGCAGCTTGGCACCGCAGGGAGAGGGTGAGCAGTTCTTC. The encoded protein is CASSLAPQGEGEQFF.